Listed below are T cell receptor beta chains from one sample, sequenced in a study of T-cell memory formation after mild COVID-19. TCRdb ran MiXCR on the 5' RACE reads and lists one entry per CDR3 protein. The sample lists 250,000 to 350,000 distinct CDR3 sequences, 14% occurring once. The specimen sequenced was PBMCs or a T cell subset sorted from them (not recorded which). These receptors came from a man aged 18 to 35 who had mild COVID-19 (a few samples of this study predate the infection). Cell type and time point are not known. Each CDR3 is given with its conserved first and last residue. The D gene is left open where the match is weak. Clone size, where shown, is once, few, many, or a class for clones that have expanded.

TRBJ2-4	TRBV19	-	many	TGTGCCAGTAGTATTCCCCCAATTAACATTCAGTACTTC	CASSIPPINIQYF
TRBJ2-3	TRBV12-3/TRBV12-4	-	-	TGTGCCAGCAGTTTGGGGTCGGGGGAGCGCACAGATACGCAGTATTTT	CASSLGSGERTDTQYF
TRBJ2-1	TRBV3-1	-	-	TGTGCCAGCAGCCAAGATCGGCGGGGCTGGGCCTTCTTC	CASSQDRRGWAFF
TRBJ2-1	TRBV4-3	TRBD2	few	TGCGCCAGCAGCCAAGGGTGGCGGGGGGGCGAGGATGAGCAGTTCTTC	CASSQGWRGGEDEQFF
TRBJ1-1	TRBV5-1	-	-	TGCGCCAGCAGCTTGTTTACCGACACTGAAGCTTTCTTT	CASSLFTDTEAFF
TRBJ1-1	TRBV7-8	-	-	TGTGCCAGCAGCGCCATGACGGGTATGAACACTGAAGCTTTCTTT	CASSAMTGMNTEAFF
TRBJ1-2	TRBV28	-	-	TGTGCCAGCAGCCAGCCCAGTTATGGCTACACCTTC	CASSQPSYGYTF
TRBJ1-3	TRBV2	TRBD1	-	TGTGCCAGCGGCGGACAGGTCTCTGGAAACACCATATATTTT	CASGGQVSGNTIYF
TRBJ2-1	TRBV3-1	-	few	TGTGCCAGCAGCCAGAGATTTGAGCAGTTCTTC	CASSQRFEQFF
TRBJ1-1	TRBV18	-	-	TGTGCCAGCTCACCATCGGCGGGTAGGACTGAAGCTTTCTTT	CASSPSAGRTEAFF
TRBJ2-5	TRBV20-1	-	-	TGCAGTGCTAGAGATCCGGGATCCAACCAAGAGACCCAGTACTTC	CSARDPGSNQETQYF
TRBJ2-3	TRBV9	-	few	TGTGCCAGCAGCGTGGACAGGGAGGGAGATACGCAGTATTTT	CASSVDREGDTQYF
TRBJ1-5	TRBV20-1	TRBD1	few	TGCAGTGCAGAACAGGGGGGCAATCAGCCCCAGCATTTT	CSAEQGGNQPQHF
TRBJ2-2	TRBV7-9	-	many	TGTGCCAGCAGCCTATGGAGAGGGTTCAACACCGGGGAGCTGTTTTTT	CASSLWRGFNTGELFF
TRBJ2-5	TRBV11-2	-	-	TGTGCCAGCAGCCAACTAGGAATTCAAGAGACCCAGTACTTC	CASSQLGIQETQYF
TRBJ2-2	TRBV20-1	TRBD1	many	TGCAGTGCACTCAGGAACAGGGGGCGACCCGGGGAGCTGTTTTTT	CSALRNRGRPGELFF
TRBJ1-5	TRBV15	TRBD1	few	TGTGCCACCAGCATCTTCAGGGGGGTAGAAAGCAATCAGCCCCAGCATTTT	CATSIFRGVESNQPQHF
TRBJ2-3	TRBV3-1	-	-	TGTGCCAGCAGCCAAACGTCAGAAGGTACGCAGTATTTT	CASSQTSEGTQYF
TRBJ2-3	TRBV7-9	-	few	TGTGCCAGCAGCTCTAGGTCGGCGGGCCCAGATACGCAGTATTTT	CASSSRSAGPDTQYF
TRBJ2-7	TRBV19	-	many	TGTGCCAGTAGTAAGGGGGGGGCGTTCTACGAGCAGTACTTC	CASSKGGAFYEQYF
TRBJ1-2	TRBV3-1	TRBD1	-	TGTGCCAGCAGCCAAGGCAAGGGGGCCCATGGCTACACCTTC	CASSQGKGAHGYTF
TRBJ2-3	TRBV10-3	-	few	TGTGCCATCAGTGGTCGGGGAAGCAGCACAGATACGCAGTATTTT	CAISGRGSSTDTQYF
TRBJ2-3	TRBV5-1	-	few	TGCGCCAGCAGCTTGGAGACGACAGTCACAGATACGCAGTATTTT	CASSLETTVTDTQYF
TRBJ2-2	TRBV7-2	TRBD1	few	TGTGCCAGCAGGAAGAAGGGGGCGCGCACCGGGGAGCTGTTTTTT	CASRKKGARTGELFF
TRBJ2-1	TRBV9	TRBD2	few	TGTGCCAGCAGCGTAGCTACCAGCGGGGGGAGGAATGAGCAGTTCTTC	CASSVATSGGRNEQFF
TRBJ2-6	TRBV15	-	few	TGTGCCACCAGCACACGGAGCTCTGGGGCCAACGTCCTGACTTTC	CATSTRSSGANVLTF
TRBJ2-6	TRBV4-3	-	-	TGCGCCAGCAGTGGTGGGGCCAACGTCCTGACTTTC	CASSGGANVLTF
TRBJ2-7	TRBV7-9	TRBD2	-	TGTGCCAGCAGCTTAGGTCTAGCGGGGATCTCCTACGAGCAGTACTTC	CASSLGLAGISYEQYF
TRBJ2-1	TRBV6-5	-	many	TGTGCCAGCAGTTTGGGGGGGGGCTCTCGGACATACAATGAGCAGTTCTTC	CASSLGGGSRTYNEQFF
TRBJ2-7	TRBV4-1	-	many	TGCGCCAGCAGCCAAGACCCTACGTTTGAGGGGGTCATCGACGAGCAGTACTTC	CASSQDPTFEGVIDEQYF
TRBJ2-7	TRBV20-1	TRBD2	-	TGCAGTGCCAGACGGGGGGGGGCCTCCTACGAGCAGTACTTC	CSARRGGASYEQYF
TRBJ2-2	TRBV28	-	few	TGTCCACAGGACACCGGGGAGCTGTTTTTT	CPQDTGELFF
TRBJ2-7	TRBV7-9	-	once	TGTGCCAGCAGCTTAACTCAGCTGTCCTACGAGCAGTACTTC	CASSLTQLSYEQYF
TRBJ2-1	TRBV5-1	TRBD2	-	TGCGCCAGCAGCTTGGCCGGGGGGGCTGGTGAGCAGTTCTTC	CASSLAGGAGEQFF
TRBJ1-2	TRBV5-1	-	-	TGCGCCAGCAGCCCTGCAGATGCGGGCAGCGGCTACACCTTC	CASSPADAGSGYTF
TRBJ1-1	TRBV12-3/TRBV12-4	-	-	TGTGCCAGCAGTTTACGCCCAACGGGTGCCACTGAAGCTTTCTTT	CASSLRPTGATEAFF
TRBJ2-3	TRBV11-2	-	few	TGTGCCAGCAGCTTCGGGAGTCGCACAGATACGCAGTATTTT	CASSFGSRTDTQYF
TRBJ2-1	TRBV20-1	-	-	TGCAGTGCTAGTTCCGGAAACAATGAGCAGTTCTTC	CSASSGNNEQFF
TRBJ2-7	TRBV7-2	TRBD1	few	TGTGCCAGCAGCCTGGGGACAGTCTACGAGCAGTACTTC	CASSLGTVYEQYF
TRBJ1-1	TRBV5-6	-	few	TGTGCCAGCAGCTTGGTAGGCCAGACTGAAGCTTTCTTT	CASSLVGQTEAFF
TRBJ2-7	TRBV10-3	-	-	TGTGCCATCAGTGCGACGGGATCCGCCTACGAGCAGTACTTC	CAISATGSAYEQYF